The 14 T cell receptor beta chains listed next were all sequenced from one sample in a study of blood T cell repertoires in COVID-19. Generated by immunoSEQ multiplex PCR, the TCRdb table keeps only in-frame clones and is missing some. The sample contains fewer than 400,000 clones, 85% to 90% of which appear only once. Sequencing used PBMCs or T cells enriched from blood (not recorded which). The receptors come from a woman aged 25 to 45 who had recovered from COVID-19.

The rearrangement uses TRBV5-4 and TRBJ2-7; 10 bases are shared with TRBD2. This CDR3 has 16 residues. CDR1 SGHNT and CDR2 YYREEE come from the germline V gene (reference sequence). Losses at the gene ends were 4 bases for V and 0 bases for J; bases not matched to a gene: 7. The CDR3 here is CASSGGLAANSYEQYF. CDR3 nucleotides: TGTGCCAGCAGCGGCGGACTAGCGGCCAACTCCTACGAGCAGTACTTC.

The rearrangement joins TRBV3-1 (or the pseudogene TRBV3-2) to TRBJ2-1, with D possibly being TRBD2 (6 bases). The V end was cut by 4 bases, the J end by 9 bases, with 13 bases between. Germline lookup yields CDR1 LGHDT and CDR2 YNNKEL (reference sequence). This CDR3 is built from 13 residues. The CDR3 region has the DNA TGTGCCAGCAGCCGCTTATTAGCGGCTGAGCAGTTCTTC. Protein product: CASSRLLAAEQFF.

V and J are TRBV5-1 and TRBJ1-2, with unresolved D. The CDR3 is made up of 12 amino acids. Germline-derived CDR1 and CDR2 are SGHRS and YFSETQ. The V end lost 7 bases, the J end lost 4 bases, and 11 bases lay between the germline ends. CDR3 loop: CASGGPLYGYTF. DNA of the CDR3: TGCGCCAGCGGAGGACCGCTCTATGGCTACACCTTC.

The rearrangement joins TRBV11-2 to TRBJ1-3; D might be TRBD1 (5 bases). The CDR3 contains 17 residues. Germline V gene lookup returns CDR1 SGHAT and CDR2 FQNNGV. V lost 5 bases and J 0 bases, leaving 17 bases between the germline ends. CDR3 sequence reads: CASSPRGRQSSGNTIYF. CDR3 nucleotides: TGTGCCAGCAGCCCTAGGGGTAGACAGAGCTCTGGAAACACCATATATTTT.

This clone was observed once. The V call is TRBV6-5, the J call TRBJ2-1; D perhaps matches TRBD2 (7 bases). This CDR3 has 15 residues. Between the trimmed V and J ends, which lost 6 bases and 6 bases, there was a span of 18 bases. Germline V gene data show CDR1 as MNHEY and CDR2 as SVGAGI. CDR3: CASSLWGGSGNEQFF. CDR3 nucleotide sequence: TGTGCCAGCAGCTTATGGGGGGGCTCGGGCAATGAGCAGTTCTTC.

The table lists this clone with a count of one. This chain uses TRBV7-2 with TRBJ2-7; no clear D. Germline V lookup: CDR1 SGHTA, CDR2 FQGNSA. This CDR3 has 11 amino acids. V lost 5 bases and J 3 bases, leaving 5 bases between the germline ends. The CDR3 nucleotides read TGTGCCAGCAGCCCCGGCTACGAGCAGTACTTC. Translated, it gives CASSPGYEQYF.

The rearrangement joins TRBV29-1 to TRBJ1-1; D unresolved. Per the germline V gene, CDR1 is SQVTM and CDR2 is ANQGSEA. The CDR3 covers 14 residues. Between the trimmed V and J ends, which lost 6 bases and 0 bases, there was a span of 14 bases. The CDR3 protein is CSVAPLGMNTEAFF. CDR3 sequence (DNA): TGCAGCGTCGCCCCGCTGGGCATGAACACTGAAGCTTTCTTT. The full variable domain, its missing parts supplied by reference TRBV29-1 and TRBJ1-1, is SAVISQKPSRDICQRGTSLTIQCQVDSQVTMMFWYRQQPGQSLTLIATANQGSEATYESGFVIDKFPISRPNLTFSTLTVSNMSPEDSSIYLCSVAPLGMNTEAFFGQGTRLTVV.

The CDR3 bases are TGCGCCAGCAGCCAAGGCCCCGGGACAGCGAATTCACCCCTCCACTTT. Amino acids: CASSQGPGTANSPLHF. This chain uses TRBV4-3 with TRBJ1-6, with 7 bases lining up with TRBD1. The germline V gene has CDR1 LGHNA and CDR2 YSLEER. This CDR3 is built from 16 residues. With V trimmed by 1 base and J by 7 bases, 7 bases remained unmatched.

The chain couples TRBV4-2 to TRBJ2-7; 12 bases align to TRBD2. Unmatched junction bases numbered 10, after V lost 0 bases and J lost 4 bases. Germline V gene lookup returns CDR1 LGHNA and CDR2 YNFKEQ. CDR3 size: 18 residues. The CDR3 is CASSQDHRRLAGVYEQYF. The CDR3 coding sequence is TGTGCCAGCAGCCAAGATCACCGGAGACTAGCGGGAGTATACGAGCAGTACTTC.

The chain employs TRBV30 and TRBJ1-6, with D maybe TRBD1 (6 bases). The germline V gene encodes CDR1 GTSNPN and CDR2 SVGIG (reference sequence). The CDR3 is made up of 12 amino acids. Trimming cost V 4 bases and J 9 bases, with 10 bases left between them. CDR3 nucleotide sequence: TGTGCCTGGAACAGGGAGCTTTCACCCCTCCACTTT. Protein product: CAWNRELSPLHF.

J is TRBJ1-1 and V is TRBV9; TRBD1 agrees at 7 bases. The germline gives CDR1 SGDLS, CDR2 YYNGEE. The CDR3 is made up of 12 amino acids. Trimming cost V 5 bases and J 10 bases; bases outside gene matches: 8. CDR3 protein: CASSVETGPAFF. The CDR3 DNA follows: TGTGCCAGCAGTGTCGAGACAGGGCCAGCTTTCTTT. The variable domain in full, completed from reference TRBV9 and TRBJ1-1, reads DSGVTQTPKHLITATGQRVTLRCSPRSGDLSVYWYQQSLDQGLQFLIQYYNGEERAKGNILERFSAQQFPDLHSELNLSSLELGDSALYFCASSVETGPAFFGQGTRLTVV.

The table lists this clone with a few counts. The J gene is TRBJ1-1, the V gene TRBV30, with TRBD1 as a possible D gene (6 bases). Trimming took off 6 bases at V and 2 bases at J, with 16 bases between the two ends. The CDR3 sequence is 14 residues long. Germline CDR1 and CDR2: GTSNPN and SVGIG (reference sequence). The CDR3 nucleotides read TGTGCCTGCCCTAGGGGGGGCGGAAACACTGAAGCTTTCTTT. Protein sequence: CACPRGGGNTEAFF.

This chain connects TRBV19 to TRBJ2-7; TRBD1 aligns across 8 bases. Germline V lookup: CDR1 LNHDA, CDR2 SQIVND (reference sequence). With 0 bases clipped from V and 3 bases from J, the junction kept 4 bases outside the gene matches. The CDR3 has 15 residues. CDR3 sequence (DNA): TGTGCCAGTAGTATAGAACCAGGGGGCGGCTACGAGCAGTACTTC. Its translation is CASSIEPGGGYEQYF.

In DNA form, the CDR3 reads TGTGCCAGTAGTATCCCGACAGGGGGCATTCAGCCCCAGCATTTT. Translation gives CASSIPTGGIQPQHF. The chain carries TRBV19 and TRBJ1-5; 10 positions match TRBD1. Looked up from germline, CDR1 is LNHDA and CDR2 is SQIVND (reference sequence). Trimming cost V 3 bases and J 6 bases; bases outside gene matches: 5. The CDR3 totals 15 residues.